The 2 T cell receptor beta chains given below trace back to one sample, sequenced in a study of T cell changes during pregnancy in multiple sclerosis. Sequencing was performed with immunoSEQ multiplex PCR; in TCRdb, only in-frame clones are kept and a portion is missing. The data contain 65,000 to 85,000 clones, around 92% of them singletons. Sample: peripheral blood, taken in the first trimester of pregnancy. The receptors were gathered from a female donor in good health, enrolled as a control in a pregnancy study.

The rearrangement uses TRBV15 and TRBJ2-2, with D perhaps matching TRBD1 (6 bases). V lost 0 bases and J 7 bases, leaving 15 bases between the germline ends. Germline lookup yields CDR1 LNHNV and CDR2 YYDKDF (reference sequence). This CDR3 comprises 16 residues. The CDR3 nucleotides are TGTGCCACCAGCAGAGATCCGCAGGGGCAGGGCGGGGAGCTGTTTTTT. Translation: CATSRDPQGQGGELFF.

DNA for the CDR3: TGCGCCAGCAGCGGCACAGGGGGGCGCAATGAAAAACTGTTTTTT. Translating it yields CASSGTGGRNEKLFF. The chain carries TRBV5-1 and TRBJ1-4; 8 bases line up with TRBD1. The germline V gene has CDR1 SGHRS and CDR2 YFSETQ. The CDR3 is 15 residues long. After removal of 4 bases from V and 5 bases from J, the junction contained 7 bases not matched to a gene.